The subject of this entry is one T cell receptor (beta chain). This receptor's antigen is unknown. Qualities for individual bases were not recorded, and no much larger clone is one base off. These data originate in a study of blood T cell repertoires in COVID-19 (dated by TCRdb to 2020 to 2021). With regard to the full study: Samples covering the acute and convalescent phases of COVID-19 were provided by collaborators in the United States, Italy and Spain. Where available, HLA class I and class II types were obtained from metadata supplied by the sample provider rather than from assay-based typing. The sample metadata nearly always contained a de-identified subject ID, COVID-19 status, age in years and sex. A freely available public database, intended as a resource for researchers studying the immune response to SARS-CoV-2, is where the repertoires were released. The prospective study material was composed of cDNA or gDNA derived from T cells, B-cell-depleted T cells, or PBMCs. Samples came from the ongoing ImmuneRACE study (first 160 participants) plus 1,254 subjects from 6 global collaborators. Subjects who had been exposed to COVID-19, were actively infected with it, or had recovered from it provided the deeply sampled blood TCRbeta repertoires that made up the dataset.

The paper's findings and limits, for the study overall: The quantity of clinical and demographic metadata differed by source and by participant and was supplied without curation.

At the junction V is shortened by 2 bases and J by 4 bases; bases outside the gene matches: 11. From the cysteine up to the phenylalanine, the CDR3 has a length of 17 residues. The read is trimmed to its CDR3 DNA, 51 bases read in frame from base 1. The germline V gene yields MNHEY for CDR1 and SVGEGT for CDR2. TCRbeta CDR3 regions were amplified from genomic DNA by means of the immunoSEQ Assay, a bias-controlled multiplex PCR. As for how the authors treated the data: The number of nucleated cells in each sample was estimated from the amplification of reference gene primers within the assay. To quantify the absolute abundance of each unique TCRbeta CDR3 rearrangement, sequence reads were collapsed and filtered. For each sample, productive Simpson clonality was calculated by taking the square root of Simpson's diversity index across productive rearrangements. TCRdb retrieved this table from immuneACCESS and kept in-frame rearrangements only. Not all clones are present; in checked studies, unresolved V genes account for under half, and no reason is known for the remainder. V and J calls and clone size follow that table, whereas D and trimming were derived from the DNA. The sample data list roughly 150,000 clones, and roughly 80% of these were observed just once. The ten largest account for roughly 8% of the sample.

Enrolling through a virtual design, the prospective study's participants ranged in age from roughly 18 to 95 years and lived across 20 to 30 United States geographic areas. Cohort assignment in the prospective study relied on participant-reported clinical history from a screening survey and a study questionnaire. Recovered participants in ImmuneRACE Cohort 3 were defined by two consecutive negative NP/OP PCR tests, clearance by a healthcare professional, or resolution of symptoms. Each participant in the prospective study had whole blood, serum and a nasopharyngeal or oropharyngeal swab collected by mobile phlebotomists. Participants in the prospective study had the option to provide additional blood draws and questionnaires over a roughly 2-month period. Before DNA extraction, prospective study blood samples were shipped either frozen or at room temperature.

The chain is made from TRBV6-2 or TRBV6-3 and TRBJ2-5; the junction holds 9 bases that match TRBD2. The TCR originated in a woman aged 50 to 65 who had recovered from COVID-19. The sample consisted of PBMCs or T cells enriched from blood (not recorded which). CDR3 reads: CASSYDRASGTIETQYF. The DNA reads as follows: TGTGCCAGCAGTTACGATAGGGCTAGCGGGACAATAGAGACCCAGTACTTC.